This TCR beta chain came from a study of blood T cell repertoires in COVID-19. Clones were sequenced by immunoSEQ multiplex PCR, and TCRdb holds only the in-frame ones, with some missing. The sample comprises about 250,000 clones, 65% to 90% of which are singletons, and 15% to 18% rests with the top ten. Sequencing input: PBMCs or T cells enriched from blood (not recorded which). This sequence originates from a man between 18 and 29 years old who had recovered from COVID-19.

The CDR3 protein is CASRTSGTGNGYTF. The CDR3 nucleotides are TGTGCCAGCAGAACATCCGGGACAGGGAATGGCTACACCTTC. The rearrangement joins TRBV5-4 to TRBJ1-2; 9 bases map to TRBD1. In germline, CDR1 is SGHNT, CDR2 YYREEE (reference sequence). The CDR3 is 14 amino acids. V lost 5 bases and J lost 6; bases outside the gene matches: 8.